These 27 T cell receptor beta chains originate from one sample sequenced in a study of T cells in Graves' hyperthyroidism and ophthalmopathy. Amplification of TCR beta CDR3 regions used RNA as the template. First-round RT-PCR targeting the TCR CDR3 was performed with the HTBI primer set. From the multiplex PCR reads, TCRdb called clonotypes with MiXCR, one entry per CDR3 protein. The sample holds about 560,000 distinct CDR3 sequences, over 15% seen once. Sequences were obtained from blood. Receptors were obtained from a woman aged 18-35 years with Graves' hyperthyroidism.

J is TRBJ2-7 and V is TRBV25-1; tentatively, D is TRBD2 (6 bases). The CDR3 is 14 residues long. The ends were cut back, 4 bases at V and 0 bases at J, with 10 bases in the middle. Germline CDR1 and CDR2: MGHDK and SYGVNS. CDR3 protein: CASSGLGNSYEQYF. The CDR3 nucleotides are TGTGCCAGCAGTGGACTAGGGAACTCCTACGAGCAGTACTTC.

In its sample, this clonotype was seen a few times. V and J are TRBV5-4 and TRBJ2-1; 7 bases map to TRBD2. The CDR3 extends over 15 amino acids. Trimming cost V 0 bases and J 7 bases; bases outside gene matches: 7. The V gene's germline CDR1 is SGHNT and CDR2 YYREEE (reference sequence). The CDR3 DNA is TGTGCCAGCAGCTTGGTTTCTTCCGGGGGGAATGAGCAGTTCTTC. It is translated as CASSLVSSGGNEQFF.

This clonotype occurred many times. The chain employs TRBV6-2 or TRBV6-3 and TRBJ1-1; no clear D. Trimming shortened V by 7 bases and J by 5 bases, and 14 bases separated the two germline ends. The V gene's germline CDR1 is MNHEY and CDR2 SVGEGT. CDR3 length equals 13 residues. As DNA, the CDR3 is TGTGCCAGCACTTCCCCAGTCCAAACTGAAGCTTTCTTT. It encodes CASTSPVQTEAFF.

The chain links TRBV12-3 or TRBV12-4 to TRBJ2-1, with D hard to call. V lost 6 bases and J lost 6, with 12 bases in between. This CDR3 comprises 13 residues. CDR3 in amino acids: CASSPGRLNEQFF. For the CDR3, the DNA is TGTGCCAGCAGCCCTGGACGGCTCAATGAGCAGTTCTTC.

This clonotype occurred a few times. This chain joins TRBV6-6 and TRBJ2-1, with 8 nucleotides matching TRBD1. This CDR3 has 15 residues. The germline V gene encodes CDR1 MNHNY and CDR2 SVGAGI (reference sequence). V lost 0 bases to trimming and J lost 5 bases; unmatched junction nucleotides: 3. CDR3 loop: CASSYSGQVNNEQFF. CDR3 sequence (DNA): TGTGCCAGCAGTTACTCGGGACAGGTGAACAATGAGCAGTTCTTC.

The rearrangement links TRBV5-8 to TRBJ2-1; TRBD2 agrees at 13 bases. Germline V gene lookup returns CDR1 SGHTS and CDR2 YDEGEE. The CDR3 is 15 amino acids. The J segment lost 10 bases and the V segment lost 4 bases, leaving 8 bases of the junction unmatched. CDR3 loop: CASSGTRTSGSEQFF. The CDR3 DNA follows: TGTGCCAGCAGCGGGACCAGGACTAGCGGGAGCGAGCAGTTCTTC.

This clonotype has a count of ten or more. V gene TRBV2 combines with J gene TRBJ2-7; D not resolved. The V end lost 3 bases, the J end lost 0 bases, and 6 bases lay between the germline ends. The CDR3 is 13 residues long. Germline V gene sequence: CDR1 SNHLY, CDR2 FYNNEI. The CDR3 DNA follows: TGTGCCAGCAGTGATGGATACTCCTACGAGCAGTACTTC. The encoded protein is CASSDGYSYEQYF.

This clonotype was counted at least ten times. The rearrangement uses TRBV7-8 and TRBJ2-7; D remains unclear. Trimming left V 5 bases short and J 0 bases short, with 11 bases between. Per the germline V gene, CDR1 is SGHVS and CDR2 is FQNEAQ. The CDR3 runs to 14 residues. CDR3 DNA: TGTGCCAGCAGCGTTTTAGTAAGCTCCTACGAGCAGTACTTC. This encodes CASSVLVSSYEQYF. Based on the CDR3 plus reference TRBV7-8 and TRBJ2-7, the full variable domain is GAGVSQSPRYKVAKRGQDVALRCDPISGHVSLFWYQQALGQGPEFLTYFQNEAQLDKSGLPSDRFFAERPEGSVSTLKIQRTQQEDSAVYLCASSVLVSSYEQYFGPGTRLTVT.

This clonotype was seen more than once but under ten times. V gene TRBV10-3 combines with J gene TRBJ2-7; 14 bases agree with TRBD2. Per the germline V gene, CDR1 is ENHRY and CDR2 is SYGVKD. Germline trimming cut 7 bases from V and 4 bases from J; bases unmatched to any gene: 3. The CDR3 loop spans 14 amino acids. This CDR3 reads CAIMGTSGSYEQYF. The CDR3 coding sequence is TGTGCCATCATGGGGACTAGCGGGAGTTACGAGCAGTACTTC.

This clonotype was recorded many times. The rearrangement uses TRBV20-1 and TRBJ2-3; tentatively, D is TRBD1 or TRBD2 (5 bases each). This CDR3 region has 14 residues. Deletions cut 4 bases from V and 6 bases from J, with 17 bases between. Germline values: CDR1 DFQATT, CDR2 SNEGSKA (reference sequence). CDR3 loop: CSANGLTPGDTQYF. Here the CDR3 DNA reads TGCAGTGCTAATGGACTCACACCAGGGGATACGCAGTATTTT.

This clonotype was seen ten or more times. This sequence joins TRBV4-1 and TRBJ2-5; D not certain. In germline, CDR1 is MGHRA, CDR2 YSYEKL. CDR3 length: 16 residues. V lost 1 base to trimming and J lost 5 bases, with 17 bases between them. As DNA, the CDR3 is TGCGCCAGCAGCCAAGTCAATCTAGTGGGTATGGAGACCCAGTACTTC. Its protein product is CASSQVNLVGMETQYF.

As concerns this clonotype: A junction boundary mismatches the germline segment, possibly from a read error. The CDR3 DNA reads TGTGCCAGCAGCTTCCGGACTAGCTTCGATGAGCAGATCTTC. Translation gives CASSFRTSFDEQIF. This chain uses TRBV6-1 with TRBJ2-1, with 8 bases lining up with TRBD2. Germline V gene data show CDR1 as MNHNS and CDR2 as SASEGT. CDR3 length equals 14 residues.

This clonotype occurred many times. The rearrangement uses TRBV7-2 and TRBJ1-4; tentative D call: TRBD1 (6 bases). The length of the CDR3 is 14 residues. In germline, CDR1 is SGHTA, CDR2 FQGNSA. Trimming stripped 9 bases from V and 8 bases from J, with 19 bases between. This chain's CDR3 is CASQSGGGGEKLFF. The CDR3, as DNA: TGTGCCAGTCAGAGTGGGGGCGGTGGCGAAAAACTGTTTTTT. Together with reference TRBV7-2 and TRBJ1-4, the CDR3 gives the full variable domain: GAGVSQSPSNKVTEKGKDVELRCDPISGHTALYWYRQSLGQGLEFLIYFQGNSAPDKSGLPSDRFSAERTGGSVSTLTIQRTQQEDSAVYLCASQSGGGGEKLFFGSGTQLSVL.

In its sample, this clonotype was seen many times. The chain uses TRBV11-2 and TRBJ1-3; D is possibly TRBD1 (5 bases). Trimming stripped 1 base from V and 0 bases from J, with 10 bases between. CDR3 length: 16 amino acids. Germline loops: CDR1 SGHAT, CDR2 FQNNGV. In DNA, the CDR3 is TGTGCCAGCAGCTTAGTTCCGGGGGACTCTGGAAACACCATATATTTT. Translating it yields CASSLVPGDSGNTIYF.

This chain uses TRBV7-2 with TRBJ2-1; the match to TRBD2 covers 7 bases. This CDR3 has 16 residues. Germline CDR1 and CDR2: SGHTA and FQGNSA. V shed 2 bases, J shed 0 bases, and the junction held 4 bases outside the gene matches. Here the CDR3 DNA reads TGTGCCAGCAGCTTAATGCGGGGGAGCTCCTACAATGAGCAGTTCTTC. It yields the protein CASSLMRGSSYNEQFF.

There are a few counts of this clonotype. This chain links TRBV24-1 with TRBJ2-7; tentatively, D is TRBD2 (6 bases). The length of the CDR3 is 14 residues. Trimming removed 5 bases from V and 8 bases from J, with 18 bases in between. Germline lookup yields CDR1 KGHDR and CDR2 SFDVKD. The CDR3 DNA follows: TGTGCCACCAGTGCCCTGGGGCAGGGAGGAAAGCAGTACTTC. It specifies CATSALGQGGKQYF.

This chain's CDR3 is CASSPVPGSISWGTEAFF. CDR3 nucleotide sequence: TGTGCCAGCAGTCCGGTCCCAGGGAGCATCAGTTGGGGAACTGAAGCTTTCTTT. The chain employs TRBV28 and TRBJ1-1; D possibly corresponds to TRBD1 (5 bases). The V and J ends lost 5 bases and 5 bases respectively, with 27 bases between them. CDR3 size: 18 residues. Germline lookup yields CDR1 MDHEN and CDR2 SYDVKM.

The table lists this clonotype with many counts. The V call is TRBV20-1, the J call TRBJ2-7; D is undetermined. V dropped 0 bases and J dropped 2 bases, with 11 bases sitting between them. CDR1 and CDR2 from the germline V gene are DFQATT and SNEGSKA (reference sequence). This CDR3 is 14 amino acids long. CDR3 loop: CSARDPGRPYEQYF. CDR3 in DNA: TGCAGTGCTAGAGATCCGGGCCGCCCCTACGAGCAGTACTTC.

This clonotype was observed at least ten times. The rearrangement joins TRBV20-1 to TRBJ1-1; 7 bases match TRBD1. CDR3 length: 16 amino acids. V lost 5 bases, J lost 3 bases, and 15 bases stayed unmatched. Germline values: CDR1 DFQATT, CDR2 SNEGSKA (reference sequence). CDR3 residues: CSARSTGEGLYTEAFF. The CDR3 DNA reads TGCAGTGCTCGGAGCACAGGGGAGGGACTTTACACTGAAGCTTTCTTT.

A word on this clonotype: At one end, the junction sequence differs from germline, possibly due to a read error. The CDR3: CASSDPGQTYEQYF. The CDR3 bases are TGTGCCAGCAGTGACCCGGGACAGACATACGAGCAATACTTC. This rearrangement joins TRBV27 to TRBJ2-7; 7 positions match TRBD1. CDR1 is MNHEY and CDR2 is SMNVEV in the germline V gene (reference sequence). The CDR3 has 14 amino acids.

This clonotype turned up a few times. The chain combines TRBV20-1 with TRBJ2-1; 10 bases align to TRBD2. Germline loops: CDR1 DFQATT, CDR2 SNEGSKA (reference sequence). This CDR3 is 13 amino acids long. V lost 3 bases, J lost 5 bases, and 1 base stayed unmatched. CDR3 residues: CSARGLANNEQFF. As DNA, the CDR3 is TGCAGTGCTAGGGGACTAGCGAACAATGAGCAGTTCTTC.

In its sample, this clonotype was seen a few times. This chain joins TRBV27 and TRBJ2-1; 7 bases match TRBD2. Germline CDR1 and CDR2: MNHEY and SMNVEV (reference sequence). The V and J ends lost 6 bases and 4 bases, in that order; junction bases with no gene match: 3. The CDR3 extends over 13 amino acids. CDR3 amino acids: CASRTSRYNEQFF. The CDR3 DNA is TGTGCCAGCAGGACTAGCAGGTACAATGAGCAGTTCTTC.

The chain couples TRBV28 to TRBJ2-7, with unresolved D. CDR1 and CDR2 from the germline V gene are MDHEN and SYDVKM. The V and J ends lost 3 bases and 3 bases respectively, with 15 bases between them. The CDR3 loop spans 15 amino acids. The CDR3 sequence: CASSFSTVPHYEQYF. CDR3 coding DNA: TGTGCCAGCAGTTTCTCGACGGTCCCCCACTACGAGCAGTACTTC.

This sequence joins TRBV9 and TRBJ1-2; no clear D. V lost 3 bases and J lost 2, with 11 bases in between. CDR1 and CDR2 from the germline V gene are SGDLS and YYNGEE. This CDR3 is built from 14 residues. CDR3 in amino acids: CASSAWTGNYGYTF. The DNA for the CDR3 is TGTGCCAGCAGCGCCTGGACGGGGAACTATGGCTACACCTTC.

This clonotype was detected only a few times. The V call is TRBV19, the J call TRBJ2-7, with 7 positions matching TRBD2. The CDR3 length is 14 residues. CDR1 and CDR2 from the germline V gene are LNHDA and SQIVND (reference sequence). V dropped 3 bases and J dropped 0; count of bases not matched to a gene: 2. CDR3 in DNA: TGTGCCAGTAGTATCGGGAGGAGCTCCTACGAGCAGTACTTC. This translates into CASSIGRSSYEQYF.

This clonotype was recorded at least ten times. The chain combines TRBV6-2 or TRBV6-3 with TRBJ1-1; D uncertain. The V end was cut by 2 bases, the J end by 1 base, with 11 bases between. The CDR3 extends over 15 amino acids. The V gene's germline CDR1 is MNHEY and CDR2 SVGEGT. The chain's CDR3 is CASSYDAGSNTEAFF. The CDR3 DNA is TGTGCCAGCAGTTACGATGCGGGTTCGAACACTGAAGCTTTCTTT.

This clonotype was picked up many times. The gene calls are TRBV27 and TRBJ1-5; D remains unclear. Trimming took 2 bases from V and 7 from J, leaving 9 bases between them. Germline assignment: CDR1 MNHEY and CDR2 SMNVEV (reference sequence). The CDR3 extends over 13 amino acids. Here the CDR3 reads CASSLGRRQPQHF. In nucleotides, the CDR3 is TGTGCCAGCAGTTTAGGCAGAAGGCAGCCCCAGCATTTT.